The source of this T cell receptor (beta chain) is a study of STAT3 mutations in large granular lymphocyte leukemia. The V end lost 2 bases, the J end lost 1 base, and 5 bases lay between the germline ends. Germline-derived CDR1 and CDR2 are SGHTA and FQGTGA. The CDR3 loop spans 14 amino acids. Turning to this clone: Its target is unknown.

Sequencing used immunoSEQ multiplex PCR; TCRdb keeps in-frame clones, though not all of them. Here the sample spans 20,000 or so clones, about 90% being singletons. Study results and caveats: In about 35% of the 18 patients, new TCR clonotypes emerged after therapy. At least one immunodominant TCR beta clonotype appeared in every T-cell large granular lymphocyte leukemia patient. Samples missed the first appearance of the clone.

This receptor was taken from a man aged 55 to 70 with T-cell large granular lymphocyte leukemia. Some clones in this sample may be carry-over from other donors' samples. The rearrangement uses TRBV7-3 and TRBJ2-2; no clear D. The sequencing input was peripheral blood mononuclear cells. DNA for the CDR3: TGTGCCAGCAGCTTACTCCTGAACACCGGGGAGCTGTTTTTT. Translation gives CASSLLLNTGELFF.